The 21 T cell receptor beta chains presented below share a single source sample, sequenced in a study of cytomegalovirus exposure and HLA in healthy donors. The PCR ran on 60 Vbeta and 13 Jbeta primers. Profiled with immunoSEQ multiplex PCR; TCRdb holds only in-frame clones, not every one. Of about 98,000 clones listed, around 75% were seen once; the top ten hold approximately 11%. Sequencing was done on a sample of PBMCs. Source of these receptors: a man aged 18 to 29 in good health and CMV-seropositive.

The chain employs TRBV10-1 and TRBJ2-1; 11 positions match TRBD1. The CDR3 consists of 16 residues. V lost 2 bases to trimming and J lost 0 bases; unmatched junction nucleotides: 0. In germline, CDR1 is WNHNN, CDR2 SYGVQD (reference sequence). The CDR3 DNA follows: TGCGCCAGCAGTGAGGGGACAGGGGGCTCCTACAATGAGCAGTTCTTC. Its protein is CASSEGTGGSYNEQFF.

The chain has TRBV7-3 and TRBJ2-3, with 10 bases that match TRBD1. The J segment lost 5 bases and the V segment lost 5 bases, leaving 7 bases of the junction unmatched. There are 15 residues in the CDR3. Germline-derived CDR1 and CDR2 are SGHTA and FQGTGA. Here the CDR3 DNA reads TGTGCCAGCAGCACGACAGGGGGCAGTGGAGATACGCAGTATTTT. Translated, it gives CASSTTGGSGDTQYF. The full variable domain, with the rest looked up from reference TRBV7-3 and TRBJ2-3, is GAGVSQTPSNKVTEKGKYVELRCDPISGHTALYWYRQSLGQGPEFLIYFQGTGAADDSGLPNDRFFAVRPEGSVSTLKIQRTERGDSAVYLCASSTTGGSGDTQYFGPGTRLTVL.

This clone was found a few times. The chain carries TRBV5-6 and TRBJ1-1; D ambiguous. The germline CDR1 and CDR2 sequences are SGHDT and YYEEEE. Trimming shortened V by 4 bases and J by 4 bases, and 20 bases separated the two germline ends. The CDR3 covers 16 residues. CDR3 sequence: CASSLTGSLRSTEAFF. The CDR3 nucleotides read TGTGCCAGCAGCCTGACCGGGAGTCTTCGGAGCACTGAAGCTTTCTTT. Full variable domain (outside the CDR3, taken from reference TRBV5-6 and TRBJ1-1): DAGVTQSPTHLIKTRGQQVTLRCSPKSGHDTVSWYQQALGQGPQFIFQYYEEEERQRGNFPDRFSGHQFPNYSSELNVNALLLGDSALYLCASSLTGSLRSTEAFFGQGTRLTVV.

The chain recombines TRBV5-6 with TRBJ1-2; the D gene is possibly TRBD1 (6 bases). Trimming left V 4 bases short and J 2 bases short, with 15 bases between. The length of the CDR3 is 15 residues. The germline V gene encodes CDR1 SGHDT and CDR2 YYEEEE. For the CDR3, the DNA is TGTGCCAGCAGCCCAAGGGGGGGGCGGAACTATGGCTACACCTTC. Its translation: CASSPRGGRNYGYTF.

The chain employs TRBV11-2 and TRBJ1-5; D perhaps matches TRBD1 (5 bases). The germline V gene encodes CDR1 SGHAT and CDR2 FQNNGV. The CDR3 is 17 residues long. Deletions cut 5 bases from V and 0 bases from J, with 17 bases between. The chain's CDR3 is CASSPRSPGVSNQPQHF. In DNA, the CDR3 is TGTGCCAGCAGCCCTAGGAGTCCGGGGGTTAGCAATCAGCCCCAGCATTTT.

This chain links TRBV7-2 with TRBJ2-7; TRBD2 matches 9 bases. This CDR3 has 16 residues. V dropped 0 bases and J dropped 2; count of bases not matched to a gene: 5. CDR1 is SGHTA and CDR2 is FQGNSA in the germline V gene. CDR3 DNA: TGTGCCAGCAGCTTAGCAGGCGGGGGGGCGGCCTACGAGCAGTACTTC. Its protein is CASSLAGGGAAYEQYF. The complete variable domain, with remaining parts taken from reference TRBV7-2 and TRBJ2-7, reads GAGVSQSPSNKVTEKGKDVELRCDPISGHTALYWYRQSLGQGLEFLIYFQGNSAPDKSGLPSDRFSAERTGGSVSTLTIQRTQQEDSAVYLCASSLAGGGAAYEQYFGPGTRLTVT.

J is TRBJ2-1 and V is TRBV15; TRBD2 agrees at 10 bases. The V gene's germline CDR1 is LNHNV and CDR2 YYDKDF (reference sequence). There are 14 residues in the CDR3. V gave up 4 bases and J gave up 8 bases; unmatched junction bases: 5. CDR3 residues: CATSTGTSVHEQFF. The CDR3 DNA sequence: TGTGCCACCAGCACCGGGACTAGCGTACATGAGCAGTTCTTC.

This chain links TRBV6-4 with TRBJ2-7, with TRBD2 matching 7 bases. This CDR3 spans 15 amino acids. V gave up 4 bases and J gave up 4 bases; unmatched junction bases: 10. CDR1 MRHNA and CDR2 SNTAGT come from the germline V gene. CDR3 residues: CASSAQAGLFYEQYF. The CDR3 DNA is TGTGCCAGCAGTGCCCAAGCGGGGCTTTTTTACGAGCAGTACTTC.

The CDR3 DNA follows: TGTGCCAGCAGCCGTAGGGGGTCTGGGGCTGAAAAACTGTTTTTT. Amino acid sequence: CASSRRGSGAEKLFF. The rearrangement joins TRBV5-8 to TRBJ1-4; TRBD1 is a possible D gene (6 bases). The CDR3 length is 15 residues. The V end lost 4 bases, the J end lost 7 bases, and 17 bases lay between the germline ends. Looked up from germline, CDR1 is SGHTS and CDR2 is YDEGEE.

V is TRBV5-6 and J is TRBJ1-2; D is undetermined. Trimming shortened V by 6 bases and J by 0 bases, and 15 bases separated the two germline ends. Germline V CDR1 and CDR2: SGHDT, YYEEEE. The length of the CDR3 is 15 residues. The CDR3 sequence: CASILWPSSNYGYTF. CDR3 in DNA: TGTGCCAGCATCCTCTGGCCTAGCTCTAACTATGGCTACACCTTC.

The V gene is TRBV18, the J gene TRBJ2-3; perhaps TRBD1 as D (6 bases). Germline CDR1 is KGHSH and CDR2 is LQKENI. V was clipped by 5 bases and J by 3 bases, with 18 bases between them. The length of the CDR3 is 16 residues. The CDR3 nucleotides are TGTGCCAGCTCAATCAGACACCGACAGGAAACAGATACGCAGTATTTT. The encoded protein is CASSIRHRQETDTQYF.

This clone appeared once. The J gene is TRBJ2-7, the V gene TRBV6-1; the match to TRBD1 covers 8 bases. Trimming removed 0 bases from V and 3 bases from J; junction bases left unmatched: 13. CDR3 length: 18 amino acids. CDR1 is MNHNS, CDR2 SASEGT, per germline. The CDR3 is CASSEALGRGQGYYEQYF. DNA for the CDR3: TGTGCCAGCAGTGAAGCTTTGGGCCGCGGACAGGGCTACTACGAGCAGTACTTC.

The chain is built from TRBV5-4 and TRBJ2-3, with D possibly matching TRBD1 (6 bases). The CDR3 spans 16 residues. Trimming took off 0 bases at V and 5 bases at J, with 16 bases between the two ends. Germline CDR1 reads SGHNT; CDR2 reads YYREEE (reference sequence). The CDR3 region has the DNA TGTGCCAGCAGCTTGGCTGGGGGCTACGATGAAGATACGCAGTATTTT. Residues: CASSLAGGYDEDTQYF.

The rearrangement joins TRBV18 to TRBJ1-2; TRBD1 aligns across 7 bases. Germline CDR1 and CDR2: KGHSH and LQKENI. The CDR3 sequence is 15 residues long. V gave up 5 bases and J gave up 0 bases; unmatched junction bases: 6. CDR3 loop: CASSSRQGPNYGYTF. The CDR3 nucleotides read TGTGCCAGCTCATCACGACAGGGACCTAACTATGGCTACACCTTC.

This sequence joins TRBV18 and TRBJ2-6; D unresolved. V lost 2 bases, J lost 2 bases, and 10 bases lay in between. The CDR3 covers 16 residues. Germline V CDR1 and CDR2: KGHSH, LQKENI. The CDR3 loop reads CASSPKAPAGANVLTF. CDR3 nucleotides: TGTGCCAGCTCACCAAAAGCCCCCGCTGGGGCCAACGTCCTGACTTTC.

The CDR3 DNA reads as TGCGCCAGCAGCCCTCAGACTAGCGGGGTAACCGGGGAGCTGTTTTTT. It is translated as CASSPQTSGVTGELFF. The chain links TRBV5-1 to TRBJ2-2, with TRBD2 identical over 11 bases. The CDR3 sequence is 16 residues long. The V segment lost 4 bases and the J segment 5 bases; nucleotides outside the gene matches: 7. Germline CDR1 and CDR2: SGHRS and YFSETQ.

The chain has TRBV28 and TRBJ1-1; TRBD1 matches 8 bases. Germline V lookup: CDR1 MDHEN, CDR2 SYDVKM. The CDR3 has 15 residues. The ends lost 8 bases at V and 4 bases at J; junction bases unmatched: 12. The CDR3 is CASYRSGGTGTEAFF. The CDR3 DNA reads as TGTGCCAGCTATCGATCAGGGGGGACAGGCACTGAAGCTTTCTTT.

This chain joins TRBV27 and TRBJ1-1; the D gene is possibly TRBD1 (6 bases). Deletions cut 5 bases from V and 0 bases from J, with 19 bases between. The CDR3 loop spans 17 amino acids. Germline V CDR1 and CDR2: MNHEY, SMNVEV (reference sequence). The CDR3 region has the DNA TGTGCCAGCAGTCCCCGGGGGGCGGACGGCATGAACACTGAAGCTTTCTTT. Its translation is CASSPRGADGMNTEAFF.

The V and J genes are TRBV5-1 and TRBJ2-3; TRBD2 matches at 14 bases. This CDR3 comprises 17 residues. With V trimmed by 2 bases and J by 6 bases, 8 bases remained unmatched. The germline V gene encodes CDR1 SGHRS and CDR2 YFSETQ. The CDR3 reads CASSLSAGTSGGDTQYF. CDR3 DNA: TGCGCCAGCAGCTTAAGTGCGGGGACTAGCGGGGGTGATACGCAGTATTTT.

This clone was picked up a small number of times. The chain uses TRBV4-1 and TRBJ2-1; perhaps TRBD1 as D (6 bases). This CDR3 is built from 12 residues. Germline V gives CDR1 MGHRA, CDR2 YSYEKL. V lost 3 bases and J 10 bases, leaving 10 bases between the germline ends. The CDR3 here is CASSQSGTEQFF. CDR3 DNA: TGCGCCAGCAGCCAGTCCGGGACAGAGCAGTTCTTC.

The chain employs TRBV11-2 and TRBJ2-7; TRBD1 is a possible D gene (6 bases). Germline V lookup: CDR1 SGHAT, CDR2 FQNNGV. V was pared by 3 bases and J by 2 bases, with 14 bases between. This CDR3 is built from 15 residues. The CDR3: CASSLTEDSTYEQYF. The CDR3 DNA reads TGTGCCAGCAGCTTGACCGAGGACAGTACCTACGAGCAGTACTTC.